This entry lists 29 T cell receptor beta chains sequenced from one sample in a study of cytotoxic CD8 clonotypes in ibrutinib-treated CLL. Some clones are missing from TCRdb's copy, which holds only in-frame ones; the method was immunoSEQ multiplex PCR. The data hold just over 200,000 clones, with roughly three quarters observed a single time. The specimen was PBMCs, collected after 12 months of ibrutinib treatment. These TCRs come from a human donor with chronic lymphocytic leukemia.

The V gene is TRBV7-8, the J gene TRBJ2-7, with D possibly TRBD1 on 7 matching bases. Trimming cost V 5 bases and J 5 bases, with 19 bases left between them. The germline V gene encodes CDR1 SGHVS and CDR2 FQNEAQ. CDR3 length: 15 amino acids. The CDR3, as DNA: TGTGCCAGCAGCATCGCGGGACAGCCTCCTAACGAGCAGTACTTC. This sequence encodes CASSIAGQPPNEQYF.

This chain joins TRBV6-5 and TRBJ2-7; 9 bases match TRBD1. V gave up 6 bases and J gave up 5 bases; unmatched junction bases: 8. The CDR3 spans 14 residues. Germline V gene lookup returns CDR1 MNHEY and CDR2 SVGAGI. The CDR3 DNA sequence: TGTGCCAGCAGGGAGACAGGGGGTGTCAACGAGCAGTACTTC. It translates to CASRETGGVNEQYF.

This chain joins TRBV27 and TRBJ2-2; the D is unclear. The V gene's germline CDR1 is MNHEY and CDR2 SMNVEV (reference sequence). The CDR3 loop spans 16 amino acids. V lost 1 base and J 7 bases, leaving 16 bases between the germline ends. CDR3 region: CASSLLGRIMGGELFF. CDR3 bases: TGTGCCAGCAGTTTATTGGGCAGGATCATGGGCGGGGAGCTGTTTTTT.

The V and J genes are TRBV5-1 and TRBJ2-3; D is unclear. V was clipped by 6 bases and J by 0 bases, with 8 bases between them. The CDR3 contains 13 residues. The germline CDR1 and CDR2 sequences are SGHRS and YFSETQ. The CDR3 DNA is TGCGCCAGCATGGCAGCCAGCACAGATACGCAGTATTTT. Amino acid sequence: CASMAASTDTQYF.

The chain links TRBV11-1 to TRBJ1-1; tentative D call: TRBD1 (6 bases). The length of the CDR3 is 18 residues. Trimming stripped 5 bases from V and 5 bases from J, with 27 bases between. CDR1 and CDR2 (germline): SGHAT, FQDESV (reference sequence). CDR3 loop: CASSPPEGRGAGGTEAFF. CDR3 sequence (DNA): TGTGCCAGCAGCCCCCCTGAGGGACGGGGGGCCGGGGGGACTGAAGCTTTCTTT.

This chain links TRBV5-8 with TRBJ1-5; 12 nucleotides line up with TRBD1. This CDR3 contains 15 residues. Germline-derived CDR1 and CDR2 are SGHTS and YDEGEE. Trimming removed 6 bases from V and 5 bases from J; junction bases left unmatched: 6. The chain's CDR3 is CASTPGDRGHQPQHF. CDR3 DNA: TGTGCCAGCACCCCAGGGGACAGGGGGCATCAGCCCCAGCATTTT.

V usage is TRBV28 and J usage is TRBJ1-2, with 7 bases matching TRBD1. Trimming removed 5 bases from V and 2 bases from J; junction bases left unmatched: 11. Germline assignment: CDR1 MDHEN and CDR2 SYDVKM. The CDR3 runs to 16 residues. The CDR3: CASSPGPSGGNYGYTF. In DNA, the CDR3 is TGTGCCAGCAGTCCGGGACCATCAGGGGGGAACTATGGCTACACCTTC.

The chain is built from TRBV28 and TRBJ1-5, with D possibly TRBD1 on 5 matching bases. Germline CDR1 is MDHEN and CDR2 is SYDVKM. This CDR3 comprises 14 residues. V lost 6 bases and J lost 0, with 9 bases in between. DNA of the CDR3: TGTGCCAGCAGGGGGGAGTATAGCAATCAGCCCCAGCATTTT. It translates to CASRGEYSNQPQHF.

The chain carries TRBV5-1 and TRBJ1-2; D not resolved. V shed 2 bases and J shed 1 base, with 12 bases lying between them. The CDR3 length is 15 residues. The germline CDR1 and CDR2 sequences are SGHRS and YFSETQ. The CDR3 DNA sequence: TGCGCCAGCAGCTTTCTGAGCCCCTATAACTATGGCTACACCTTC. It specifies CASSFLSPYNYGYTF.

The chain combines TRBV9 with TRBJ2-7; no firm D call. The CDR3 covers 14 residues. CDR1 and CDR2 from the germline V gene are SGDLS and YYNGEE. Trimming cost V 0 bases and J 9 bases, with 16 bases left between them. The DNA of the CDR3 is TGTGCCAGCAGCGTAGGTCCAGAACCAACGGGGCAGTACTTC. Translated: CASSVGPEPTGQYF.

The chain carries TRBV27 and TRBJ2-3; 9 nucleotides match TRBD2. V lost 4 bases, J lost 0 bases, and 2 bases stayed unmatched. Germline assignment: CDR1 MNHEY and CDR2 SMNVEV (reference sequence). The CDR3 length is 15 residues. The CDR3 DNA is TGTGCCAGCAGTTGGGCGGGGGGGAGCACAGATACGCAGTATTTT. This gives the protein CASSWAGGSTDTQYF.

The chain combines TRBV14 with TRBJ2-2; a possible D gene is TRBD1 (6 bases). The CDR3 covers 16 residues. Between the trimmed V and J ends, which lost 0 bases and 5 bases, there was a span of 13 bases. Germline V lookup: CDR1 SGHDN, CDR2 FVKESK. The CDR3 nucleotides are TGTGCCAGCAGCCAAGATCGACAGGCCGGGACCGGGGAGCTGTTTTTT. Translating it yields CASSQDRQAGTGELFF.

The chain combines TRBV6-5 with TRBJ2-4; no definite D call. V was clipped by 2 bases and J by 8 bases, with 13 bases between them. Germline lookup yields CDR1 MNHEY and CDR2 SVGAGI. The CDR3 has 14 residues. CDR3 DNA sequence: TGTGCCAGCAGTTACCATTCCCCTAGGGACATTCAGTACTTC. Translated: CASSYHSPRDIQYF.

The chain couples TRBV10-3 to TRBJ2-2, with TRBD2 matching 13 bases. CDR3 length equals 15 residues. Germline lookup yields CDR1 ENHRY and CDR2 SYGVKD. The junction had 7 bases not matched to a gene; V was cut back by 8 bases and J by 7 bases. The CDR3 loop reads CAIAGLAGALGELFF. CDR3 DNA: TGTGCCATCGCTGGACTAGCGGGAGCTCTCGGGGAGCTGTTTTTT.

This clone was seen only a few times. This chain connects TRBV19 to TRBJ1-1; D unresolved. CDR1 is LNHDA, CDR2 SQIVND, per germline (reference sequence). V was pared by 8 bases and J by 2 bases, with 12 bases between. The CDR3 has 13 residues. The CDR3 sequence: CASQLARNTEAFF. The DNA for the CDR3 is TGTGCCAGTCAGCTCGCAAGAAACACTGAAGCTTTCTTT.

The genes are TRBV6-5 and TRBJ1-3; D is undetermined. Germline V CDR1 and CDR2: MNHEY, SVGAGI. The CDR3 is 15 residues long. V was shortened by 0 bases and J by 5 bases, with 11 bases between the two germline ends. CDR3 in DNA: TGTGCCAGCAGTTACTCGGCCAGTCCCCGAAACACCATATATTTT. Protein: CASSYSASPRNTIYF.

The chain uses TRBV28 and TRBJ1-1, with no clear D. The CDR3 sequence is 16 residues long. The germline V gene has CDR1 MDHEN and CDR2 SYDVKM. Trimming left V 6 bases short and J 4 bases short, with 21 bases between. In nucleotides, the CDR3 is TGTGCCAGCAGGCCTCCCCTCGGGTCCCGGGGCACTGAAGCTTTCTTT. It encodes CASRPPLGSRGTEAFF. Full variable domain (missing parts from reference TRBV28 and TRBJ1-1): DVKVTQSSRYLVKRTGEKVFLECVQDMDHENMFWYRQDPGLGLRLIYFSYDVKMKEKGDIPEGYSVSREKKERFSLILESASTNQTSMYLCASRPPLGSRGTEAFFGQGTRLTVV.

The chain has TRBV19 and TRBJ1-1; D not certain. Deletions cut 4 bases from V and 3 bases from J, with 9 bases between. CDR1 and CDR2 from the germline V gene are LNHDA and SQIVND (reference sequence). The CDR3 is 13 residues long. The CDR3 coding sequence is TGTGCCAGTAGTACCCAAAGGGACACTGAAGCTTTCTTT. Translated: CASSTQRDTEAFF.

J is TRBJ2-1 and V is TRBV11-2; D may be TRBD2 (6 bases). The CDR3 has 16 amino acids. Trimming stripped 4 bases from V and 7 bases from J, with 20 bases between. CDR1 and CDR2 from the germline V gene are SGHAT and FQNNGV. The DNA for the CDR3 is TGTGCCAGCAGCTCTCGGACTACCGGGAGACTAAATGAGCAGTTCTTC. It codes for CASSSRTTGRLNEQFF.

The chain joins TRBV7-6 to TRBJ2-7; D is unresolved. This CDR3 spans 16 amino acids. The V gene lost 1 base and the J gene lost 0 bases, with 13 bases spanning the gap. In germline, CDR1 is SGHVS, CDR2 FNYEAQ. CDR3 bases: TGTGCCAGCAGCTTAGTTGGTGGGATGTCCTCCTACGAGCAGTACTTC. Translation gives CASSLVGGMSSYEQYF.

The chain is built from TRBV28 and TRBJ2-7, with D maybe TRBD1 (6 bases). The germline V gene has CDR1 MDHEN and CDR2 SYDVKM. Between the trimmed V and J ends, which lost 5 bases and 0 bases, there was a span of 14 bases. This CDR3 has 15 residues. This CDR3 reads CASSTRQVGSYEQYF. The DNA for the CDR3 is TGTGCCAGCAGTACCCGACAGGTTGGCTCCTACGAGCAGTACTTC. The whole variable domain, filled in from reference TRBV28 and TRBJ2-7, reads DVKVTQSSRYLVKRTGEKVFLECVQDMDHENMFWYRQDPGLGLRLIYFSYDVKMKEKGDIPEGYSVSREKKERFSLILESASTNQTSMYLCASSTRQVGSYEQYFGPGTRLTVT.

The CDR3 here is CASSPREGQGIHEQYF. CDR3 nucleotides: TGTGCCAGTAGTCCTCGAGAGGGCCAGGGGATCCACGAGCAGTACTTC. The rearrangement uses TRBV19 and TRBJ2-7; D might be TRBD1 (6 bases). The germline gives CDR1 LNHDA, CDR2 SQIVND (reference sequence). The CDR3 is made up of 16 amino acids. With 5 bases removed from V and 5 bases from J, the gap between germline ends came to 22 bases.

DNA for the CDR3: TGTGCCAGCAGTGAAAACAGGGGTAGAGATACGCAGTATTTT. It translates to CASSENRGRDTQYF. V and J are TRBV2 and TRBJ2-3; 7 bases map to TRBD1. The CDR3 contains 14 residues. V was clipped by 2 bases and J by 5 bases; unmatched bases: 4. Germline values: CDR1 SNHLY, CDR2 FYNNEI. Based on the CDR3 plus reference TRBV2 and TRBJ2-3, the full variable domain is EPEVTQTPSHQVTQMGQEVILRCVPISNHLYFYWYRQILGQKVEFLVSFYNNEISEKSEIFDDQFSVERPDGSNFTLKIRSTKLEDSAMYFCASSENRGRDTQYFGPGTRLTVL.

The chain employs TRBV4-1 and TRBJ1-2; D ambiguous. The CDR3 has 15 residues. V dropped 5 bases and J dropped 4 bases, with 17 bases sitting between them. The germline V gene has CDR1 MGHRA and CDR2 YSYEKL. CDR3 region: CASSDSVLRSYGYTF. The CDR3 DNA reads TGCGCCAGCAGCGATTCTGTACTCAGGAGCTATGGCTACACCTTC.

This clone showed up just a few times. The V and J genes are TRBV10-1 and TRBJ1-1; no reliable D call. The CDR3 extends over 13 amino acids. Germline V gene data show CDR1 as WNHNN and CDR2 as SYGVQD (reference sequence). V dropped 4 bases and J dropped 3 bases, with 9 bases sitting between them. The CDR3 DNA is TGCGCCAGCAGTGCGGGCTCTTACACTGAAGCTTTCTTT. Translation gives CASSAGSYTEAFF.

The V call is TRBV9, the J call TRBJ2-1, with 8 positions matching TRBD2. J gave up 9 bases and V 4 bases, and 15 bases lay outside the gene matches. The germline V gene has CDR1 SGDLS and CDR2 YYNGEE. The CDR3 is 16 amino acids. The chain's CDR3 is CASSINAGTSPGEQFF. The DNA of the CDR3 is TGTGCCAGCAGCATAAATGCCGGGACTAGTCCCGGTGAGCAGTTCTTC. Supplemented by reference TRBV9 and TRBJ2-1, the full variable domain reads DSGVTQTPKHLITATGQRVTLRCSPRSGDLSVYWYQQSLDQGLQFLIQYYNGEERAKGNILERFSAQQFPDLHSELNLSSLELGDSALYFCASSINAGTSPGEQFFGPGTRLTVL.

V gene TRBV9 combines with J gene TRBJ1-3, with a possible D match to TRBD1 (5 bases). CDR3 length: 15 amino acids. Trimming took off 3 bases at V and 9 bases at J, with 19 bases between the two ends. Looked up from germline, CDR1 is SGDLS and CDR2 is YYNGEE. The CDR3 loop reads CASSAPGTAGSTIYF. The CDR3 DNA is TGTGCCAGCAGCGCCCCCGGGACGGCGGGGAGCACCATATATTTT.

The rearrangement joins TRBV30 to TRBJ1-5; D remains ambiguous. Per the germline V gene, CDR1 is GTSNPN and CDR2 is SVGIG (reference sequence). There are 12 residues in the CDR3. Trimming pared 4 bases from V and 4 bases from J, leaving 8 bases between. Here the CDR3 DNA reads TGTGCCTGGACTATGGGGAATCAGCCCCAGCATTTT. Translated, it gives CAWTMGNQPQHF.

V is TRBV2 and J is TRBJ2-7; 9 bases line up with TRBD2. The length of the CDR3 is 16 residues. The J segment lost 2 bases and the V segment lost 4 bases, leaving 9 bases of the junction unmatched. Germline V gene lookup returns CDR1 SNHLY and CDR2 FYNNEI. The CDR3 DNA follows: TGTGCCAGCAGTGGAGCCGGGACTAGCTTTCCCTACGAGCAGTACTTC. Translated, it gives CASSGAGTSFPYEQYF.